There are many counts of the clone carrying this T cell receptor beta chain. This sample is part of a study of T cells in Graves' hyperthyroidism and ophthalmopathy. Overall study context: Peripheral blood specimens were obtained at initial diagnosis, prior to any treatment.

Researchers took RNA transcripts and amplified the TCR beta CDR3 regions from them. A first-round RT-PCR of the TCR CDR3 used the HTBI primer set. TCRdb re-derived calls from the multiplex PCR reads in MiXCR, one entry per CDR3 protein. The table has 250,000 to 300,000 distinct CDR3 sequences, roughly 15% seen once. Sequencing was carried out using blood. The receptor comes from a woman aged 40 to 50 with Graves' hyperthyroidism.

The CDR3 reads CASSYSIGEAQFF. CDR3 nucleotides: TGTGCCAGCAGTTACTCGATTGGGGAGGCGCAGTTCTTC. This chain joins TRBV6-5 and TRBJ2-1; the D gene is possibly TRBD2 (6 bases). The CDR3 sequence is 13 residues long. Between the trimmed V and J ends, which lost 0 bases and 12 bases, there was a span of 12 bases. Per the germline V gene, CDR1 is MNHEY and CDR2 is SVGAGI.